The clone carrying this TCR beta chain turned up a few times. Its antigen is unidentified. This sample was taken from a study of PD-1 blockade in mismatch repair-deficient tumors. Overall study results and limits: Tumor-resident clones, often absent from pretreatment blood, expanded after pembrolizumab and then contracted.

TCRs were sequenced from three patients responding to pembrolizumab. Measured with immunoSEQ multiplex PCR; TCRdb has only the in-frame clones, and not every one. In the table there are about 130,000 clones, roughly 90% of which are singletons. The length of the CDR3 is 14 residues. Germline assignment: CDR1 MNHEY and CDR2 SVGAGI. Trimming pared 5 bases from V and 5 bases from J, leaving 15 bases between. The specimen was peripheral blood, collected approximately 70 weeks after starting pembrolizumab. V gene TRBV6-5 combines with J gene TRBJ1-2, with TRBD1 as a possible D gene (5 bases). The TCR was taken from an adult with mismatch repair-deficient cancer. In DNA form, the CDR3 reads TGTGCCAGCAGTCGGGACCCAGAGTGGTATGGCTACACCTTC. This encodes CASSRDPEWYGYTF.